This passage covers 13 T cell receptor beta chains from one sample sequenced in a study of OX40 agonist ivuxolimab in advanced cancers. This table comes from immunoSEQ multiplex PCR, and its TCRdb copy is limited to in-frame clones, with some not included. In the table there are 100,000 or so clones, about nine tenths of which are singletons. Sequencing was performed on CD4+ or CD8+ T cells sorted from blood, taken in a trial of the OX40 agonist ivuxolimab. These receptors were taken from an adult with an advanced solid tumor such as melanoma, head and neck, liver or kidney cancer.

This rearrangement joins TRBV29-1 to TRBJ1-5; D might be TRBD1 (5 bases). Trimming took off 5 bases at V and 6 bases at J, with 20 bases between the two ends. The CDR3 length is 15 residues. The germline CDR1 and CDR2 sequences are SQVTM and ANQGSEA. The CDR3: CSVRVDTLSGQPQHF. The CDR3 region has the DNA TGCAGCGTTCGTGTGGACACTCTAAGTGGTCAGCCCCAGCATTTT.

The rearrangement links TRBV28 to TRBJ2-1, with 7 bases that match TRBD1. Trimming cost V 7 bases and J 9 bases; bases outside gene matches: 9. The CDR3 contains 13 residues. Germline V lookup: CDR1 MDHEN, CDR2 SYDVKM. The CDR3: CASKRGPTGEQFF. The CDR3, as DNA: TGTGCCAGCAAGAGGGGGCCCACGGGTGAGCAGTTCTTC.

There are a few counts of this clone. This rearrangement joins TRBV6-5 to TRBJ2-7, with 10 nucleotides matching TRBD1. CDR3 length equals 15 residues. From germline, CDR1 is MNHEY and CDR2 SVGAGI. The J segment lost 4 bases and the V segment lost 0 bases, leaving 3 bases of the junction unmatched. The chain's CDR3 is CASSYSWTGGYEQYF. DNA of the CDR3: TGTGCCAGCAGTTACTCTTGGACAGGGGGTTACGAGCAGTACTTC.

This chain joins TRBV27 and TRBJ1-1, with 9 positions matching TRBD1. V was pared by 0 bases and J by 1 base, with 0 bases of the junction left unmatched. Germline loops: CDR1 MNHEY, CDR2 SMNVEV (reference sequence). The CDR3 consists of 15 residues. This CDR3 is CASSLSDRGNTEAFF. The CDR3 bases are TGTGCCAGCAGTTTATCGGACAGGGGGAACACTGAAGCTTTCTTT.

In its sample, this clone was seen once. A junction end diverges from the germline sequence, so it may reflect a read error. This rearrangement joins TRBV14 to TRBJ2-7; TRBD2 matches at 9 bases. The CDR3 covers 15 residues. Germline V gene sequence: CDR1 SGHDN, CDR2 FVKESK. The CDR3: CASSLISGGSYGQYF. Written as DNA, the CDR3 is TGTGCCAGCAGCCTTATTAGCGGGGGTTCCTACGGGCAGTACTTC. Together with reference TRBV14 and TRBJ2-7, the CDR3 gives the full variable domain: EAGVTQFPSHSVIEKGQTVTLRCDPISGHDNLYWYRRVMGKEIKFLLHFVKESKQDESGMPNNRFLAERTGGTYSTLKVQPAELEDSGVYFCASSLISGGSYGQYFGPGTRLTVT.

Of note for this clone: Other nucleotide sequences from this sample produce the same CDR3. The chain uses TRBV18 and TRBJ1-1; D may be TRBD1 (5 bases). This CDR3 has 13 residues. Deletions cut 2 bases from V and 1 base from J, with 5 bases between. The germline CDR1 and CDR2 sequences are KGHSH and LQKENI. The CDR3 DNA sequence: TGTGCCAGCTCACCAGGACAGAACACTGAAGCTTTCTTT. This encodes CASSPGQNTEAFF.

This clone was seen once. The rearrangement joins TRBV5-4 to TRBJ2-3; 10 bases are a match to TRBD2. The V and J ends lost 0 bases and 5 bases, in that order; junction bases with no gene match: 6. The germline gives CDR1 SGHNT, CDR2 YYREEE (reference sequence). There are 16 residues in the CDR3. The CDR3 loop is CASSLASGSELDTQYF. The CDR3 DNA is TGTGCCAGCAGCTTGGCTAGCGGGAGCGAGTTAGATACGCAGTATTTT.

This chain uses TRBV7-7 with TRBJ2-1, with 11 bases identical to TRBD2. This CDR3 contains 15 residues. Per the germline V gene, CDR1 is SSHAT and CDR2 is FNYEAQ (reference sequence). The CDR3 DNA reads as TGTGCTAGCGGACCACTAGCGGGAGTGGGCAATGAGCAGTTCTTC. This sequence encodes CASGPLAGVGNEQFF.

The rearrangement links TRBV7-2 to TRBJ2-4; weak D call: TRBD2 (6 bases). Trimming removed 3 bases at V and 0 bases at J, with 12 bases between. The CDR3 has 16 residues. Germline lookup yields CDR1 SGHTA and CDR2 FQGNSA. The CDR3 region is CASSFGGAIAKNIQYF. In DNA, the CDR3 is TGTGCCAGCAGCTTCGGAGGGGCAATAGCCAAAAACATTCAGTACTTC. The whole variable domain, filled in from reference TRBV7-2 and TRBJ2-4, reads GAGVSQSPSNKVTEKGKDVELRCDPISGHTALYWYRQSLGQGLEFLIYFQGNSAPDKSGLPSDRFSAERTGGSVSTLTIQRTQQEDSAVYLCASSFGGAIAKNIQYFGAGTRLSVL.

The CDR3 loop is CASSPAPAGGTLAGRDTQYF. CDR3 in DNA: TGTGCCAGCAGCCCCGCCCCAGCAGGGGGCACATTAGCGGGACGAGATACGCAGTATTTT. The rearrangement links TRBV7-3 to TRBJ2-3, with D perhaps matching TRBD1 or TRBD2 (8 bases each). Trimming took 5 bases from V and 5 from J, leaving 32 bases between them. Germline CDR1 and CDR2: SGHTA and FQGTGA. The CDR3 is 20 residues long.

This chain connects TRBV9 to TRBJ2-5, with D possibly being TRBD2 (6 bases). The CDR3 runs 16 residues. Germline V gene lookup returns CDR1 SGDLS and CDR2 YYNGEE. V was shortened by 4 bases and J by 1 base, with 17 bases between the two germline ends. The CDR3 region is CASSPRGGGTQETQYF. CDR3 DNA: TGTGCCAGCAGCCCCCGGGGTGGAGGGACCCAAGAGACCCAGTACTTC.

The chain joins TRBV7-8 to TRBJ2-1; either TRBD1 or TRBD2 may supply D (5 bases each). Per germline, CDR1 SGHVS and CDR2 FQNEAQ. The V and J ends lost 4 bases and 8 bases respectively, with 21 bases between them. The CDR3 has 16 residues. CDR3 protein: CASSSSGAAAIDEQFF. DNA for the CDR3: TGTGCCAGCAGCTCCTCCGGGGCAGCGGCTATAGATGAGCAGTTCTTC.

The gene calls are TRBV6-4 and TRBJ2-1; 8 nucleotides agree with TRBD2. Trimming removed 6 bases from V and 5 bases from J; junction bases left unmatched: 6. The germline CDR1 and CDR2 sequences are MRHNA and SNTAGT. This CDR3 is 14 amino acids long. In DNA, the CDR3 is TGTGCCAGCAGGAGGACTAGCTTTAACAATGAGCAGTTCTTC. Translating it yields CASRRTSFNNEQFF.